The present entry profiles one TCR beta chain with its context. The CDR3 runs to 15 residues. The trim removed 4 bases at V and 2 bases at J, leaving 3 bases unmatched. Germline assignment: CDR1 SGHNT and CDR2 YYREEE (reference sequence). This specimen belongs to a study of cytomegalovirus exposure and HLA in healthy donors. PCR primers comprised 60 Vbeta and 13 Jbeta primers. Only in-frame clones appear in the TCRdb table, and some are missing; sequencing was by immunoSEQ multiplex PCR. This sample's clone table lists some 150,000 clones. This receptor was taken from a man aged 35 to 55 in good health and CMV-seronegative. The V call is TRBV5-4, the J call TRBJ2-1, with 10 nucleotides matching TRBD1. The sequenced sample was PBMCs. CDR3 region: CASSIGQGAYNEQFF. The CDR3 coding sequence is TGTGCCAGCAGCATAGGACAGGGGGCCTACAATGAGCAGTTCTTC.